Below are 2 T cell receptor beta chains sequenced from a single sample in a study of OX40 agonist ivuxolimab in advanced cancers. TCRdb keeps only in-frame clones here, not all; method: immunoSEQ multiplex PCR. Seen here are about 81,000 clones, approximately 85% observed once, and the top ten hold approximately 0.2%. The sequencing here drew on CD4+ or CD8+ T cells sorted from blood, taken in a trial of the OX40 agonist ivuxolimab. Receptor source: an adult with an advanced solid tumor such as melanoma, head and neck, liver or kidney cancer.

This chain links TRBV4-1 with TRBJ2-5; 9 bases align to TRBD2. The CDR3 contains 19 residues. CDR1 is MGHRA, CDR2 YSYEKL, per germline. V lost 0 bases to trimming and J lost 5 bases; unmatched junction nucleotides: 16. The CDR3 nucleotides are TGCGCCAGCAGCCAAGATGGGTTGAGGAGCGGGGGGACAAGGGAGACCCAGTACTTC. Translated: CASSQDGLRSGGTRETQYF.

V is TRBV6-1 and J is TRBJ1-5; D is unclear. From germline, CDR1 is MNHNS and CDR2 SASEGT. CDR3 length equals 14 residues. V lost 4 bases and J lost 5, with 12 bases in between. CDR3 protein: CASSARAKDQPQHF. In nucleotides, the CDR3 is TGTGCCAGCAGTGCTCGCGCCAAAGATCAGCCCCAGCATTTT.